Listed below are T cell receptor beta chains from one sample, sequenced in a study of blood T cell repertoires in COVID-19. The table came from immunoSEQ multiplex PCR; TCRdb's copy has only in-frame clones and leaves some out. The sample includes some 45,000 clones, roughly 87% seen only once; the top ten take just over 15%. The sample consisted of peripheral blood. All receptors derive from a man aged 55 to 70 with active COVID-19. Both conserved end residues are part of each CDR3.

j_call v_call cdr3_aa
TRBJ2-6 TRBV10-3 CAISPGNHHSGANVLTF
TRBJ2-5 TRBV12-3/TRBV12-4 CASRLTGQETQYF
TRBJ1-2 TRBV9 CASSQKTGSPYGYTF
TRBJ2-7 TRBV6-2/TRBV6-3 CASSPNYEQYF
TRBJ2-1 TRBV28 CASSPHTGDFDEQFF
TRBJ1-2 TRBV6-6 CASSYRDTRYGYTF
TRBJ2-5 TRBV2 CASKDRVAKETQYF
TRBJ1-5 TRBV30 CAWRGKGANNQPQHF
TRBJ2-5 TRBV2 CASSATGGEETQYF
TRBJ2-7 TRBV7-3 CASSLYPPGQGTYEQYF
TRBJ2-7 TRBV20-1 CSASRGLAGQSSYEQYF
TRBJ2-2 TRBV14 CASSARELRTGELFF
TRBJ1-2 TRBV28 CASRPQGETNYGYTF
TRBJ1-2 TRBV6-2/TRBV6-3 CASSYLDRGLYGYTF
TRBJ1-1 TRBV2 CASNLRRGNTEAFF
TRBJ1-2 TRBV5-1 CASSWGPGSSYGYTF
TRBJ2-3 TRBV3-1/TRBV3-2 CASSPLAGGLTDTQYF
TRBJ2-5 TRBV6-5 CASSYGGSGETQYF
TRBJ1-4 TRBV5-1 CASSEGDSYSEKLFF
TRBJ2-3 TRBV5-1 CASSFNGARDTQYF
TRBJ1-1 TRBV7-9 CASSLWEGQNTEAFF
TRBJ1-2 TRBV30 CAWSVDRLYGYTF
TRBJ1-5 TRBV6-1 CASSETGGEYQPQHF
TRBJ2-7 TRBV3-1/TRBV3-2 CASSQAGRADYEQYF
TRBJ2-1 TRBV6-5 CASREGQGSYNEQFF
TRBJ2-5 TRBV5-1 CASSTLSGEGETQYF
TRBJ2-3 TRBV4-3 CASSQEGARGTDTQYF
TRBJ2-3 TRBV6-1 CASSERGNTDTQYF
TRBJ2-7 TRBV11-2 CASRPGTSGYEQYF
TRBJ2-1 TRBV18 CASSPPTAYNEQFF
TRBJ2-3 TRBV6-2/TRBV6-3 CASSQGGYTQYF
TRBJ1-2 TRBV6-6 CASSYRTAILYGYTF
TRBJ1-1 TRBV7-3 CASSPGPDTEAFF
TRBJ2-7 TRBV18 CASPTTGDGTYEQYF
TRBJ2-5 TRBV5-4 CASSLLTSGVQKTQYF
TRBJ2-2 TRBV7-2 CASSASGATGELFF
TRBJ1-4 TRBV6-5 CASKRTANEKLFF
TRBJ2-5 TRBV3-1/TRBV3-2 CASSLLGTSGGGETQYF
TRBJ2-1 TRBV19 CASSWDSSYNEQFF
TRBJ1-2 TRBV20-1 CSARTGGGYTF
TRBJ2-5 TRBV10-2 CASTPDRGGETQYF
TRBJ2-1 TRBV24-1 CATSESSAYNEQFF
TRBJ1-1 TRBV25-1 CASSESLGRNTEAFF
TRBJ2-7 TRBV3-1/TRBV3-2 CASSPTSGMTYEQYF
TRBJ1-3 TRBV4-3 CASSQDPTGPGNTIYF
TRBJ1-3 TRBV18 CASSRAVQSGNTIYF
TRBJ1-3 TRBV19 CASADTGYGNTIYF
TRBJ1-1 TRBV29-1 CSVGGEPMNTEAFF
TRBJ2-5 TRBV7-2 CASSSRRPRGTQYF